This paragraph covers one T cell receptor beta chain sequence. Its antigen remains unknown. Using its own MiXCR run on the 5' RACE reads, TCRdb lists one record per CDR3 protein. The sample holds 570,000 or so distinct CDR3 sequences, over 8.5% seen once. This sample is part of a study of identical twins. Study outcomes and limitations: For monozygotic twins, models underestimated out-of-frame TCR alpha sharing. The authors drew conclusions from cross-sectional statistical analysis rather than following the same donors.

Donors were all healthy Caucasians. Germline loops: CDR1 SGHTA, CDR2 FQGTGA. The CDR3 loop spans 16 amino acids. V lost 0 bases, J lost 1 base, and 7 bases lay in between. The data were also submitted as part of a second study, on yellow fever vaccine responses in identical twins.

V and J are TRBV7-3 and TRBJ2-6; a possible D gene is TRBD1 (6 bases). The receptor comes from a woman aged 18-35 years in good health. Sequencing input: PBMCs. The CDR3 reads CASSLTGTSGANVLTF. DNA of the CDR3: TGTGCCAGCAGCTTAACCGGGACATCTGGGGCCAACGTCCTGACTTTC.